These T cell receptor beta chains were read from a single sample in a study of T-cell memory formation after mild COVID-19. TCRdb called the 5' RACE reads again in MiXCR, with one record for every CDR3 protein. The repertoire has fewer than 70,000 distinct CDR3 sequences, 9.5% of them found once; the top ten carry approximately 1.2%. Sequenced input: PBMCs or a T cell subset sorted from them (not recorded which). Receptors originate from a man younger than 35 who had mild COVID-19 (a few samples of this study predate the infection). Cell type and time point are not known. Each CDR3 is given with its conserved first and last residue. The order of the fields is CDR3 DNA, CDR3 protein, V gene, J gene, D gene, clone size. D genes are given only for firm matches. Rows may omit the clone size; those that give it use once, few, many or a size class.

TGTGCCAGCAGCACCGGATCCTCGGAGACCCAGTACTTC	CASSTGSSETQYF	TRBV12-3/TRBV12-4	TRBJ2-5	NA	many
TGTGCCAGCAGTCCACAGATGAACACTGAAGCTTTCTTT	CASSPQMNTEAFF	TRBV5-6	TRBJ1-1	NA	few
TGCAGTGCTTTTTTACAGGGACATGGCTACACCTTC	CSAFLQGHGYTF	TRBV20-1	TRBJ1-2	NA	NA
TGTGCCAGCAGCTTAGGAGGGGCAGGGTTGAGGACAGATACGCAGTATTTT	CASSLGGAGLRTDTQYF	TRBV11-3	TRBJ2-3	NA	NA
TGCAGTGCCGGACAGGCGCTCTCTGGAAACACCATATATTTT	CSAGQALSGNTIYF	TRBV20-1	TRBJ1-3	TRBD1	NA
TGTGCCAGCAGCTGGGGGACTAGCGGACAAGAGACCCAGTACTTC	CASSWGTSGQETQYF	TRBV5-4	TRBJ2-5	TRBD2	NA
TGTGCCAGCACACAGTGGTCCGGGACTGAAGCTTTCTTT	CASTQWSGTEAFF	TRBV25-1	TRBJ1-1	NA	few
TGTGCCAGCAGCCCGACCCTGCAAGAGACCCAGTACTTC	CASSPTLQETQYF	TRBV11-2	TRBJ2-5	NA	few
TGTGCCGCAAAGAGAGGAGTTTACGAGCAGTACTTC	CAAKRGVYEQYF	TRBV30	TRBJ2-7	NA	few
TGTGCCATCAGTTTCAGGGGAGGCACTGAAGCTTTCTTT	CAISFRGGTEAFF	TRBV10-3	TRBJ1-1	NA	NA
TGCAGCGTTGAAGCTCTCGGCCGCGAGAAAAGCTATGGCTACACCTTC	CSVEALGREKSYGYTF	TRBV29-1	TRBJ1-2	NA	few
TGTGCCAGCAGCCTTGGGGCCCAGAACATTCAGTACTTC	CASSLGAQNIQYF	TRBV7-3	TRBJ2-4	NA	many
TGTGCCAGCAGCTTAGGGACAGGGGCCAGAGAGACCCAGTACTTC	CASSLGTGARETQYF	TRBV7-2	TRBJ2-5	TRBD1	few
TGTGCCAGCAGCCCTGGGCATACCTCTGGCACAGATACGCAGTATTTT	CASSPGHTSGTDTQYF	TRBV7-2	TRBJ2-3	NA	many
TGTGCCAGCAGTGGGCGAGGGGCAGCTCAAGAGACCCAGTACTTC	CASSGRGAAQETQYF	TRBV28	TRBJ2-5	NA	few
TGTGCCAGCAGTTCCCCTCGGGGTCCTGGGGCTTTCTTT	CASSSPRGPGAFF	TRBV6-5	TRBJ1-1	NA	few
TGCGCCAGCAGCTTGGAAGGGTCCACAGATACGCAGTATTTT	CASSLEGSTDTQYF	TRBV5-1	TRBJ2-3	NA	NA
TGTGCCAGCACTAGAGGGACAGGTTTGAAGCCCCAGCATTTT	CASTRGTGLKPQHF	TRBV12-3/TRBV12-4	TRBJ1-5	TRBD1	few
TGCGCCAGCAGCGTGGCGCCTAATGAAAAACTGTTTTTT	CASSVAPNEKLFF	TRBV5-1	TRBJ1-4	NA	few
TGTGCCAGCAGGACCAACAGGGAACATGGCTACACCTTC	CASRTNREHGYTF	TRBV12-3/TRBV12-4	TRBJ1-2	NA	few
TGTGCCACCAGTGATTTTACCCTCGAACCTACCAAAAACATTCAGTACTTC	CATSDFTLEPTKNIQYF	TRBV24-1	TRBJ2-4	NA	many
TGTGCCAGCAGCAAGCAGGCAGCGGGGGACAATGAGCAGTTCTTC	CASSKQAAGDNEQFF	TRBV7-3	TRBJ2-1	TRBD2	NA
TGTGCCAGCAGCCAAGATTCGACAGGGGACTATGGCTACACCTTC	CASSQDSTGDYGYTF	TRBV4-2	TRBJ1-2	TRBD1	NA
TGCGCCAGCAGCCAACAACTAGCGGGGGGCCCCCTCCAGTACTTC	CASSQQLAGGPLQYF	TRBV4-3	TRBJ2-5	TRBD2	few
TGTGCCAGCAGCGGACCGGGAAACACTGAAGCTTTCTTT	CASSGPGNTEAFF	TRBV6-5	TRBJ1-1	NA	few
TGTGCCAGCAATGGAGGGACAGATACGCAGTATTTT	CASNGGTDTQYF	TRBV2	TRBJ2-3	NA	NA
TGTGCCACCAGCAGAGCTCGGGACAGCTCCTACGAGCAGTACTTC	CATSRARDSSYEQYF	TRBV15	TRBJ2-7	TRBD1	few
TGCGCCAGCAGCCAAGATTTGGCCACCAATCAGCCCCAGCATTTT	CASSQDLATNQPQHF	TRBV4-3	TRBJ1-5	NA	few
TGTGCCAGCAGTTTTTCAGAAAACATTCAGTACTTC	CASSFSENIQYF	TRBV12-3/TRBV12-4	TRBJ2-4	NA	NA
TGTGCCAGCAGTTTTAGGGGGATTTCTGGCTACACCTTC	CASSFRGISGYTF	TRBV12-3/TRBV12-4	TRBJ1-2	NA	few